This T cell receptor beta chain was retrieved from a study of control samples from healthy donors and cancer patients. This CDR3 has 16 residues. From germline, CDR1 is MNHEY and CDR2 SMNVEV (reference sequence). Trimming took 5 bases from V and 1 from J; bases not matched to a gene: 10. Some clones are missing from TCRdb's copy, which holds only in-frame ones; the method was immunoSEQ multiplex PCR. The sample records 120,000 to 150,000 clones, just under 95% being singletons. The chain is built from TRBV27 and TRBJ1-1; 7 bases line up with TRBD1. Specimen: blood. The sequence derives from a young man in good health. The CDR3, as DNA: TGTGCCAGCAGTCCGCGACCTGACAGGGAGAACACTGAAGCTTTCTTT. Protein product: CASSPRPDRENTEAFF.